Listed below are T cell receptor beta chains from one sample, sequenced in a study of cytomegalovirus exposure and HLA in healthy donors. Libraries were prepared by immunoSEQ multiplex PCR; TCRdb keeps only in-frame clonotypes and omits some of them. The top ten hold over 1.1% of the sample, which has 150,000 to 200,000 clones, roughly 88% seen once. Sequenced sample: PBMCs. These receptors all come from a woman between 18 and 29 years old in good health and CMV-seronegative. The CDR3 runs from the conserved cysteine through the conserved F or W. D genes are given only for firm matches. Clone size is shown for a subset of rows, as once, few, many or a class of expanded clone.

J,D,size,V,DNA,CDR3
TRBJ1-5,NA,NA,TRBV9,TGTGCCAGCAGCCAGGGTGCGGCTAATCAGCCCCAGCATTTT,CASSQGAANQPQHF
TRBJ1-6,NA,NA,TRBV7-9,TGTGCCAGCAGCACCAGGGATAATTCACCCCTCCACTTT,CASSTRDNSPLHF
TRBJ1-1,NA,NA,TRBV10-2,TGCGCCAGCAGTGGGCAGCAGGCGGGTGAAGCTTTCTTT,CASSGQQAGEAFF
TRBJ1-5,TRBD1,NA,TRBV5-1,TGCGCCAGCAGCTTGGCGACAGGGGCGGGACAGCCCCAGCATTTT,CASSLATGAGQPQHF
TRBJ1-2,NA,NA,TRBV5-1,TGCGCCAGCAGCCAGGGGAACTATGGCTACACCTTC,CASSQGNYGYTF
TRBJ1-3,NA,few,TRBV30,TGTGCCTGGAGTGTTATGGGGGCCTCTGGAAACACCATATATTTT,CAWSVMGASGNTIYF
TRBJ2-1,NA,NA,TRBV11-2,TGTGCCAGCAGCTTCAATCGGGTGGCGCAGTTCTTC,CASSFNRVAQFF
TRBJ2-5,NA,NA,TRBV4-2,TGTGCCAGCAGCCAAGCTATTGGAGCCCAAGAGACCCAGTACTTC,CASSQAIGAQETQYF
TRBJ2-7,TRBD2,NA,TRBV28,TGTGCCAGTGGACTAGCGGTAGCCGGGGAAGAGCAGTACTTC,CASGLAVAGEEQYF
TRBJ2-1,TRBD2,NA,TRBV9,TGTGCCAGCAGCTTTGGGACTAGCGGGAGTGGGGGTGAGCAGTTCTTC,CASSFGTSGSGGEQFF
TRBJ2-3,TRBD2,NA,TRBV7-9,TGTGCCAGCAGCTCCCCTACGGCTAGCGGGAGTAAAAGCACAGATACGCAGTATTTT,CASSSPTASGSKSTDTQYF